The present T cell receptor beta chain was sequenced within a study of identifying expanded T cells in peripheral blood. In regard to this clone: Its target is not known.

Points from the study as a whole: Variance in clone template counts between roughly two-week samples significantly increased with total template count across all healthy donors. About 1.2 clones differed between technical replicates, versus about 16 and 19 over time.

TCRdb's table, derived via immunoSEQ multiplex PCR, lists solely in-frame clones and lacks some. The profile covers 90,000 to 100,000 clones, with approximately 88% appearing a single time and under 6% taken by the ten largest. The CDR3 is 15 residues long. The V gene's germline CDR1 is SGHDT and CDR2 YYEEEE. V gave up 2 bases and J gave up 6 bases; unmatched junction bases: 8. Collection occurred without any documented infections or immune events in donors. The material sequenced was blood. The chain employs TRBV5-6 and TRBJ2-1; 7 positions agree with TRBD2. The sequence was obtained from a person aged 18 to 70 in good health. The CDR3 bases are TGTGCCAGCAGCTTAGGACTAGTGGGGCCCAATGAGCAGTTCTTC. Its translation: CASSLGLVGPNEQFF.